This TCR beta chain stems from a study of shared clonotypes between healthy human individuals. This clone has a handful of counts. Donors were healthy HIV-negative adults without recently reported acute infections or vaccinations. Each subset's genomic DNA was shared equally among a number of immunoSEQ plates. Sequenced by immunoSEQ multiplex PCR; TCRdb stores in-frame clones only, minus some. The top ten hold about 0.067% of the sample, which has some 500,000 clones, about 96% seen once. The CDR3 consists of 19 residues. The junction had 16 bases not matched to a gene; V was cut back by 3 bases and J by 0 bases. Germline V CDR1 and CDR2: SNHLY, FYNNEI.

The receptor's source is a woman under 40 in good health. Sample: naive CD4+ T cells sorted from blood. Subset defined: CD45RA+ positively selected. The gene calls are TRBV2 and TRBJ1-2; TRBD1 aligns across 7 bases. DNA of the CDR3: TGTGCCAGCAGTGAGATGTATGGACAGGCTAACCCAACTAACTATGGCTACACCTTC. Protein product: CASSEMYGQANPTNYGYTF.